This passage covers 20 T cell receptor beta chains from one sample sequenced in a study of T cell changes during pregnancy in multiple sclerosis. The assay was immunoSEQ multiplex PCR, and TCRdb's table has in-frame clones only and misses some. Here the sample spans approximately 85,000 clones, approximately 90% being singletons. This material consisted of peripheral blood, taken in the first trimester of pregnancy. The receptors come from a female donor with multiple sclerosis, enrolled in a pregnancy study.

This sequence joins TRBV28 and TRBJ2-7; D possibly corresponds to TRBD2 (5 bases). Trimming pared 8 bases from V and 4 bases from J, leaving 15 bases between. Germline CDR1 and CDR2: MDHEN and SYDVKM. The CDR3 is 13 amino acids. The CDR3 protein is CASLRGREYEQYF. For the CDR3, the DNA is TGTGCCAGCCTACGGGGAAGGGAATACGAGCAGTACTTC.

V and J are TRBV6-6 and TRBJ2-2; TRBD2 matches at 7 bases. V dropped 4 bases and J dropped 3; count of bases not matched to a gene: 8. This CDR3 has 16 residues. Germline CDR1 is MNHNY and CDR2 is SVGAGI (reference sequence). The CDR3 DNA sequence: TGTGCCAGCAGTTCCTCCGGGACTACTCACACCGGGGAGCTGTTTTTT. Residues: CASSSSGTTHTGELFF.

The CDR3 reads CASSQFPGGQGFHTEAFF. CDR3 sequence (DNA): TGTGCCAGCAGCCAATTCCCCGGAGGGCAGGGATTCCACACTGAAGCTTTCTTT. This chain joins TRBV14 and TRBJ1-1, with D tentatively TRBD1 (5 bases). The CDR3 loop spans 18 amino acids. Germline CDR1 and CDR2: SGHDN and FVKESK. With 2 bases removed from V and 3 bases from J, the gap between germline ends came to 22 bases.

The chain couples TRBV5-8 to TRBJ1-5, with D perhaps TRBD1 (5 bases). V gave up 0 bases and J gave up 3 bases, with 16 bases separating them. This CDR3 has 17 residues. Germline V gene data show CDR1 as SGHTS and CDR2 as YDEGEE. CDR3 region: CASSLEKGRATNQPQHF. The DNA of the CDR3 is TGTGCCAGCAGCTTGGAGAAAGGCAGGGCGACCAATCAGCCCCAGCATTTT.

The V and J genes are TRBV30 and TRBJ2-7; TRBD2 aligns across 7 bases. The germline V gene has CDR1 GTSNPN and CDR2 SVGIG (reference sequence). The V and J ends lost 1 base and 3 bases, in that order; junction bases with no gene match: 9. This CDR3 comprises 15 residues. CDR3 sequence reads: CAWSGQPPGGYEQYF. The CDR3 region has the DNA TGTGCCTGGAGTGGCCAGCCACCGGGGGGCTACGAGCAGTACTTC.

In this sample, this clone turned up once. The genes are TRBV7-8 and TRBJ2-5, with 7 bases that match TRBD1. V gave up 1 base and J gave up 0 bases; unmatched junction bases: 5. Germline V gene sequence: CDR1 SGHVS, CDR2 FQNEAQ. The CDR3 has 16 residues. The CDR3 reads CASSLGGQRYQETQYF. Here the CDR3 DNA reads TGTGCCAGCAGCTTAGGGGGACAGAGGTACCAAGAGACCCAGTACTTC.

The chain links TRBV9 to TRBJ1-5, with 7 bases aligning to TRBD1. The CDR3 is 15 residues long. Germline values: CDR1 SGDLS, CDR2 YYNGEE. V was pared by 3 bases and J by 5 bases, with 8 bases of the junction left unmatched. DNA of the CDR3: TGTGCCAGCAGCGCACCGGGACAGCTGGATCAGCCCCAGCATTTT. Amino acids: CASSAPGQLDQPQHF.

This clone is a singleton in its sample. This chain links TRBV9 with TRBJ2-1, with TRBD2 matching 9 bases. The CDR3 has 18 residues. Germline-derived CDR1 and CDR2 are SGDLS and YYNGEE. The V segment lost 3 bases and the J segment 0 bases; nucleotides outside the gene matches: 10. CDR3 amino acids: CASSGGGAGGPSYNEQFF. CDR3 in DNA: TGTGCCAGCAGCGGGGGTGGAGCGGGGGGCCCCTCCTACAATGAGCAGTTCTTC.

The genes are TRBV11-2 and TRBJ2-7; 8 bases fit TRBD2. The ends lost 5 bases at V and 1 base at J; junction bases unmatched: 13. Germline assignment: CDR1 SGHAT and CDR2 FQNNGV. The CDR3 is made up of 17 amino acids. In nucleotides, the CDR3 is TGTGCCAGCAGCCTTATAAAGCGGGGGCGAAAATCCTACGAGCAGTACTTC. Protein sequence: CASSLIKRGRKSYEQYF.

The CDR3 DNA reads TGTGCCAGCAGCTTGGCCACGCGGATGAACACTGAAGCTTTCTTT. Protein product: CASSLATRMNTEAFF. The chain joins TRBV5-4 to TRBJ1-1; D unresolved. V lost 0 bases to trimming and J lost 0 bases, with 9 bases between them. The CDR3 covers 15 residues. The V gene's germline CDR1 is SGHNT and CDR2 YYREEE (reference sequence).

The CDR3 region is CASSSRWGGEQYF. In DNA, the CDR3 is TGTGCCAGCAGCTCTAGATGGGGCGGTGAGCAGTACTTC. V usage is TRBV5-6 and J usage is TRBJ2-7, with D possibly matching TRBD1 (5 bases). V shed 3 bases and J shed 7 bases, with 14 bases lying between them. CDR1 and CDR2 from the germline V gene are SGHDT and YYEEEE. The CDR3 is made up of 13 amino acids.

The chain has TRBV6-5 and TRBJ1-1, with TRBD1 identical over 7 bases. The CDR3 has 13 residues. The ends lost 6 bases at V and 9 bases at J; junction bases unmatched: 10. CDR1 and CDR2 (germline): MNHEY, SVGAGI. The CDR3 region is CASSQNERGQAFF. CDR3 nucleotides: TGTGCCAGCAGCCAGAACGAAAGGGGGCAAGCTTTCTTT.

The chain carries TRBV7-9 and TRBJ2-3, with D perhaps TRBD1 (5 bases). The CDR3 runs 14 residues. Germline loops: CDR1 SEHNR, CDR2 FQNEAQ (reference sequence). Trimming took off 2 bases at V and 4 bases at J, with 10 bases between the two ends. CDR3 sequence reads: CASSLTLGADTQYF. CDR3 DNA: TGTGCCAGCAGCTTAACCCTAGGGGCAGATACGCAGTATTTT.

The rearrangement uses TRBV5-6 and TRBJ1-2; D uncertain. CDR3 length: 13 residues. V was cut by 5 bases and J by 4 bases, with 12 bases left in between. In germline, CDR1 is SGHDT, CDR2 YYEEEE. For the CDR3, the DNA is TGTGCCAGCAGTATTTGGGGAGGCTATGGCTACACCTTC. Translating it yields CASSIWGGYGYTF. The full variable domain, in which reference TRBV5-6 and TRBJ1-2 provide the parts outside the CDR3, is DAGVTQSPTHLIKTRGQQVTLRCSPKSGHDTVSWYQQALGQGPQFIFQYYEEEERQRGNFPDRFSGHQFPNYSSELNVNALLLGDSALYLCASSIWGGYGYTFGSGTRLTVV.

The chain is built from TRBV6-1 and TRBJ2-7, with D uncertain. The CDR3 is made up of 11 amino acids. Germline V lookup: CDR1 MNHNS, CDR2 SASEGT. Deletions cut 3 bases from V and 4 bases from J, with 4 bases between. CDR3 nucleotides: TGTGCCAGCAGTGACGGGTACGAGCAGTACTTC. Translated: CASSDGYEQYF.

This chain links TRBV7-2 with TRBJ2-3, with 10 nucleotides matching TRBD2. The CDR3 covers 15 residues. From germline, CDR1 is SGHTA and CDR2 FQGNSA. V lost 1 base and J lost 7; bases outside the gene matches: 5. CDR3 DNA: TGTGCCAGCAGCTTAGTAGCGGGGGGTTGGAATACGCAGTATTTT. As protein: CASSLVAGGWNTQYF.

The chain carries TRBV28 and TRBJ1-1; 11 positions match TRBD1. The CDR3 spans 15 residues. V shed 3 bases, J shed 5 bases, and the junction held 5 bases outside the gene matches. CDR1 and CDR2 from the germline V gene are MDHEN and SYDVKM. CDR3 region: CASSLTGTGGTEAFF. CDR3 nucleotides: TGTGCCAGCAGTTTGACCGGGACAGGGGGTACTGAAGCTTTCTTT. The full variable domain, with the rest looked up from reference TRBV28 and TRBJ1-1, is DVKVTQSSRYLVKRTGEKVFLECVQDMDHENMFWYRQDPGLGLRLIYFSYDVKMKEKGDIPEGYSVSREKKERFSLILESASTNQTSMYLCASSLTGTGGTEAFFGQGTRLTVV.

This chain connects TRBV7-2 to TRBJ1-2; 12 positions agree with TRBD1. CDR3 length: 16 residues. Trimming took 1 base from V and 8 from J; bases not matched to a gene: 8. The germline CDR1 and CDR2 sequences are SGHTA and FQGNSA. CDR3 nucleotide sequence: TGTGCCAGCAGCTTAGACTTTGGGACAGGGGGCATGGGCTACACCTTC. This gives the protein CASSLDFGTGGMGYTF.

The genes are TRBV29-1 and TRBJ1-1; D perhaps matches TRBD1 (5 bases). From germline, CDR1 is SQVTM and CDR2 ANQGSEA. The CDR3 runs to 12 residues. V was trimmed by 6 bases and J by 6 bases, leaving 14 bases between them. CDR3 DNA: TGCAGCGTCAGGGCGAGGATGCCTGAAGCTTTCTTT. It translates to CSVRARMPEAFF.

The gene calls are TRBV4-3 and TRBJ1-5; D not certain. This CDR3 has 19 amino acids. CDR1 LGHNA and CDR2 YSLEER come from the germline V gene. V was clipped by 2 bases and J by 2 bases, with 22 bases between them. CDR3 sequence reads: CASSQPPTSQVKGNQPQHF. The DNA of the CDR3 is TGCGCCAGCAGCCAACCCCCGACGTCGCAGGTGAAGGGCAATCAGCCCCAGCATTTT.